These T cell receptor beta chains were read from a single sample in a study of blood T cell repertoires in COVID-19. The data were produced by immunoSEQ multiplex PCR, yet TCRdb's version contains in-frame clones alone and is incomplete. Of more than 75,000 clones listed, roughly 80% were seen once; the top ten hold about 15%. Material: peripheral blood. These receptors were obtained from a woman aged 80 or older with active or convalescent COVID-19. Each CDR3 is given with its conserved first and last residue. A D gene is named only where the DNA matches it firmly. Clone size is not always given. Where it is, it says once, few, many or a class for expanded clones.

d_call	j_call	clone_size	v_call	cdr3_aa	cdr3_nt
TRBD1	TRBJ2-5	once	TRBV11-2	CASSSGQGVYSETQYF	TGTGCCAGCAGCTCGGGACAGGGAGTGTATTCGGAGACCCAGTACTTC
NA	TRBJ2-7	NA	TRBV6-2/TRBV6-3	CASSPSRGIFRQYF	TGTGCCAGCAGTCCCTCGAGAGGGATTTTCAGGCAGTACTTC
NA	TRBJ1-3	NA	TRBV4-2	CASSQERVGNTIYF	TGTGCCAGCAGCCAAGAGAGGGTAGGAAACACCATATATTTT
TRBD2	TRBJ2-1	NA	TRBV6-1	CASSELLAGGPHEQFF	TGTGCCAGCAGTGAATTGCTAGCGGGAGGGCCACATGAGCAGTTCTTC
TRBD1	TRBJ2-3	NA	TRBV18	CASSRGQGTATDTQYF	TGTGCCAGCTCCCGTGGACAGGGAACGGCCACAGATACGCAGTATTTT
NA	TRBJ2-1	NA	TRBV7-8	CASSLDGSYSYNEQFF	TGTGCCAGCAGCTTAGATGGCTCTTATTCCTACAATGAGCAGTTCTTC
NA	TRBJ1-5	NA	TRBV7-2	CASSEKGHLSNQPQHF	TGTGCCAGCAGCGAGAAGGGACATCTTAGCAATCAGCCCCAGCATTTT
NA	TRBJ2-2	NA	TRBV4-3	CASSQARWGTNTGELFF	TGCGCCAGCAGCCAAGCTAGGTGGGGGACAAACACCGGGGAGCTGTTTTTT
TRBD2	TRBJ2-1	NA	TRBV19	CASSIVGDLSGRAVRSSYNEQFF	TGTGCCAGTAGTATAGTGGGGGACCTTAGCGGGAGGGCCGTTCGTTCCTCCTACAATGAGCAGTTCTTC
NA	TRBJ2-1	NA	TRBV2	CASSDYSGGYNEQFF	TGTGCCAGCAGTGACTACTCCGGGGGTTATAATGAGCAGTTCTTC
NA	TRBJ1-2	few	TRBV29-1	CSVLSTENYGYTF	TGCAGCGTTCTTAGCACGGAGAACTATGGCTACACCTTC
NA	TRBJ2-7	many	TRBV6-2/TRBV6-3	CASSLRANEQYF	TGTGCCAGCAGTTTGCGGGCCAACGAGCAGTACTTC
TRBD1	TRBJ2-1	NA	TRBV6-4	CASSDGTGGINEQFF	TGTGCCAGCAGTGACGGGACAGGGGGCATAAATGAGCAGTTCTTC
TRBD1	TRBJ1-1	NA	TRBV30	CAWSLPGGAEAFF	TGTGCCTGGAGTCTGCCAGGGGGTGCCGAAGCTTTCTTT
TRBD2	TRBJ2-2	NA	TRBV7-3	CASSLRAGGNTGELFF	TGTGCCAGCAGCTTAAGAGCGGGAGGGAACACCGGGGAGCTGTTTTTT
NA	TRBJ1-3	NA	TRBV4-3	CASSQEGPGTNTIYF	TGCGCCAGCAGCCAAGAGGGCCCGGGAACAAACACCATATATTTT
TRBD2	TRBJ2-2	NA	TRBV6-5	CASRGRGRTGELFF	TGTGCCAGCAGGGGGAGGGGTCGGACCGGGGAGCTGTTTTTT
TRBD1	TRBJ2-5	NA	TRBV2	CASRETGGKTQYF	TGTGCCAGCAGGGAGACAGGGGGGAAGACCCAGTACTTC
TRBD2	TRBJ2-3	NA	TRBV7-3	CASSGQRDPRTQYF	TGTGCCAGCAGCGGCCAGCGGGACCCACGGACGCAGTATTTT
NA	TRBJ1-2	NA	TRBV7-9	CASSLRTGPYFGYGYTF	TGTGCCAGCAGCTTAAGAACAGGTCCCTATTTTGGCTATGGCTACACCTTC
NA	TRBJ2-1	NA	TRBV11-1	CASSPLNGEQFF	TGTGCCAGCAGCCCCCTTAACGGTGAGCAGTTCTTC
NA	TRBJ2-3	NA	TRBV28	CASSWAAPPNTQYF	TGTGCCAGCAGTTGGGCCGCCCCCCCCAATACGCAGTATTTT
TRBD1	TRBJ2-3	NA	TRBV19	CASGDRGQVDPDTQYF	TGTGCCAGCGGGGATAGGGGACAGGTGGATCCAGATACGCAGTATTTT
TRBD1	TRBJ1-4	NA	TRBV19	CASTNPGQLNEKLFF	TGTGCCAGTACCAATCCGGGACAGCTTAATGAAAAACTGTTTTTT
TRBD1	TRBJ1-2	NA	TRBV30	CAWSVQGQGYGYTF	TGTGCCTGGAGTGTACAGGGACAGGGTTATGGCTACACCTTC
TRBD2	TRBJ2-3	NA	TRBV7-3	CASSPSAGGSADTQYF	TGTGCCAGCAGCCCCTCAGCGGGAGGCTCGGCAGATACGCAGTATTTT
NA	TRBJ1-5	NA	TRBV10-3	CAISESGWNQPQHF	TGTGCCATCAGTGAGTCGGGCTGGAATCAGCCCCAGCATTTT
TRBD1	TRBJ2-3	once	TRBV4-2	CASSLGQVGSDTQYF	TGTGCCAGCAGCCTCGGACAGGTGGGGTCAGATACGCAGTATTTT
TRBD2	TRBJ2-1	NA	TRBV7-3	CASSPHPSGNLNEQFF	TGTGCCAGCAGCCCTCATCCTAGCGGGAATTTGAATGAGCAGTTCTTC
TRBD1	TRBJ2-7	NA	TRBV4-1	CASSRARDRGNHEQYF	TGCGCCAGCAGCCGAGCCCGGGACAGGGGGAATCACGAGCAGTACTTC
TRBD1	TRBJ2-3	NA	TRBV13	CASSTRGTGGTDTQYF	TGTGCCAGCAGCACTCGGGGGACAGGGGGCACAGATACGCAGTATTTT
NA	TRBJ1-1	NA	TRBV6-5	CASRGQTRDPEAFF	TGTGCCAGCCGGGGACAAACCCGAGACCCTGAAGCTTTCTTT
TRBD2	TRBJ2-3	NA	TRBV12-5	CASGLVLAGGSDTQYF	TGTGCTAGTGGTTTGGTACTAGCGGGAGGTTCAGATACGCAGTATTTT
NA	TRBJ1-1	NA	TRBV30	CAWSGSGDMEAFF	TGTGCCTGGAGTGGTTCAGGGGATATGGAAGCTTTCTTT
TRBD1	TRBJ1-6	NA	TRBV6-5	CASRGTGNSPLHF	TGTGCCAGCAGGGGGACAGGTAATTCACCCCTCCACTTT
NA	TRBJ1-5	NA	TRBV3-1/TRBV3-2	CASSQGGGDQPQHF	TGTGCCAGCAGCCAAGGAGGGGGGGATCAGCCCCAGCATTTT
TRBD2	TRBJ2-4	NA	TRBV6-2/TRBV6-3	CASSPWRAGGPPIQYF	TGTGCCAGCAGCCCCTGGCGGGCGGGAGGCCCCCCCATTCAGTACTTC
TRBD1	TRBJ1-1	NA	TRBV28	CASSLSGGGTEAFF	TGTGCCAGCAGTTTATCAGGGGGCGGCACTGAAGCTTTCTTT
TRBD1	TRBJ2-5	NA	TRBV28	CASSWTGSVETQYF	TGTGCCAGCAGTTGGACAGGGTCGGTAGAGACCCAGTACTTC
NA	TRBJ1-3	NA	TRBV10-3	CATGVGSSGNTIYF	TGTGCCACGGGGGTGGGGAGCTCTGGAAACACCATATATTTT
NA	TRBJ1-1	NA	TRBV10-3	CAISLQATEAFF	TGTGCCATCAGTCTACAGGCCACTGAAGCTTTCTTT
TRBD1	TRBJ1-2	NA	TRBV19	CASSQRTGASNYGYTF	TGTGCCAGTAGTCAAAGGACAGGCGCTTCTAACTATGGCTACACCTTC
NA	TRBJ1-4	once	TRBV3-1/TRBV3-2	CASSQDSRGNEKLFF	TGTGCCAGCAGCCAAGATTCCAGGGGTAATGAAAAACTGTTTTTT
TRBD1	TRBJ1-3	NA	TRBV7-8	CASSPGQGSAGNTIYF	TGTGCCAGCAGCCCGGGACAGGGTTCCGCTGGAAACACCATATATTTT
NA	TRBJ2-1	NA	TRBV6-2/TRBV6-3	CASSSLGGRSYNEQFF	TGTGCCAGCAGTTCCTTGGGGGGGCGCTCCTACAATGAGCAGTTCTTC
TRBD2	TRBJ2-5	NA	TRBV9	CASSPRILAGGETQYF	TGTGCCAGCAGCCCCAGGATTCTAGCGGGAGGAGAGACCCAGTACTTC
TRBD2	TRBJ2-2	NA	TRBV5-1	CASSLGGSGTGELFF	TGCGCCAGCAGCTTGGGCGGGAGCGGGACCGGGGAGCTGTTTTTT
NA	TRBJ2-2	NA	TRBV5-1	CASSLDPQNTGELFF	TGCGCCAGCAGCTTGGATCCCCAGAACACCGGGGAGCTGTTTTTT
TRBD1	TRBJ2-2	NA	TRBV7-9	CASSLARTGGHGNTGELFF	TGTGCCAGCAGCTTAGCGAGGACAGGGGGTCACGGGAACACCGGGGAGCTGTTTTTT
NA	TRBJ1-2	NA	TRBV3-1/TRBV3-2	CASSPTGQNYGYTF	TGTGCCAGCAGCCCGACAGGTCAGAACTATGGCTACACCTTC
NA	TRBJ2-1	NA	TRBV18	CASSPEHRSSYNEQFF	TGTGCCAGCTCACCTGAGCACAGGAGCTCCTACAATGAGCAGTTCTTC
TRBD1	TRBJ1-1	NA	TRBV5-4	CASRLDRGRMNTEAFF	TGTGCCAGCAGGTTGGACAGGGGACGGATGAACACTGAAGCTTTCTTT
TRBD1	TRBJ1-1	NA	TRBV2	CASSSQGTNTEAFF	TGTGCCAGCAGTTCACAGGGGACGAACACTGAAGCTTTCTTT
NA	TRBJ2-1	NA	TRBV12-1	CASSPAGPRILYNEQFF	TGTGCCAGCAGCCCTGCTGGGCCCCGTATTCTCTACAATGAGCAGTTCTTC
NA	TRBJ1-2	NA	TRBV12-5	CASGLDGNYGYTF	TGTGCTAGTGGTTTGGACGGTAACTATGGCTACACCTTC
NA	TRBJ1-4	NA	TRBV11-2	CASSPPGQFNEKLFF	TGTGCCAGCAGCCCGCCGGGACAATTTAATGAAAAACTGTTTTTT
NA	TRBJ1-5	NA	TRBV24-1	CATSDTGHNNQPQHF	TGTGCCACCAGTGATACGGGACACAACAATCAGCCCCAGCATTTT
TRBD1	TRBJ1-5	NA	TRBV6-1	CASSEYLGTGNQPQHF	TGTGCCAGCAGTGAATATTTGGGGACAGGTAATCAGCCCCAGCATTTT
TRBD2	TRBJ2-1	NA	TRBV19	CASSIGAKLAATYNEQFF	TGTGCCAGTAGTATCGGGGCAAAACTAGCGGCAACCTACAATGAGCAGTTCTTC